The 23 T cell receptor beta chains listed next were all sequenced from one sample in a study of cytomegalovirus exposure and HLA in healthy donors. TCRdb keeps only in-frame clones here, not all; method: immunoSEQ multiplex PCR. The table has some 150,000 clones, 87% seen once. The sequencing input was PBMCs. These receptors all come from a young man in good health and CMV-seropositive.

The rearrangement uses TRBV27 and TRBJ1-4, with a tentative D call TRBD1 (5 bases). V dropped 5 bases and J dropped 3 bases, with 13 bases sitting between them. This CDR3 has 15 amino acids. Per the germline V gene, CDR1 is MNHEY and CDR2 is SMNVEV (reference sequence). CDR3 DNA sequence: TGTGCCAGCAGTACTTACCGGGGGGCTAATGAAAAACTGTTTTTT. Translating it yields CASSTYRGANEKLFF.

The gene calls are TRBV7-9 and TRBJ2-3; D remains ambiguous. Deletions cut 5 bases from V and 6 bases from J, with 18 bases between. CDR3 size: 15 residues. Germline CDR1 and CDR2: SEHNR and FQNEAQ (reference sequence). CDR3 bases: TGTGCCAGCAGCCCCCTAGACGGTCGTTTGGATACGCAGTATTTT. Residues: CASSPLDGRLDTQYF. The full variable domain, rest sourced from reference TRBV7-9 and TRBJ2-3, is DTGVSQNPRHKITKRGQNVTFRCDPISEHNRLYWYRQTLGQGPEFLTYFQNEAQLEKSRLLSDRFSAERPKGSFSTLEIQRTEQGDSAMYLCASSPLDGRLDTQYFGPGTRLTVL.

The rearrangement joins TRBV29-1 to TRBJ2-1; TRBD2 is a possible D gene (6 bases). Germline assignment: CDR1 SQVTM and CDR2 ANQGSEA. The CDR3 sequence is 18 residues long. V shed 5 bases and J shed 1 base, with 24 bases lying between them. The CDR3, as DNA: TGCAGCGTTCCCCCTCCCGGAAGGGGAGGTAGGTCCTACAATGAGCAGTTCTTC. Encoded protein: CSVPPPGRGGRSYNEQFF.

The rearrangement joins TRBV6-5 to TRBJ1-2; 7 positions agree with TRBD1. The CDR3 is 15 amino acids. The junction had 12 bases not matched to a gene; V was cut back by 3 bases and J by 8 bases. CDR1 MNHEY and CDR2 SVGAGI come from the germline V gene. CDR3 protein: CASSYTQGRGQGYTF. The CDR3 region has the DNA TGTGCCAGCAGTTATACACAGGGGAGAGGGCAGGGCTACACCTTC.

This rearrangement joins TRBV6-1 to TRBJ1-1; possibly TRBD1 for D (5 bases). Trimming removed 7 bases at V and 7 bases at J, with 22 bases between. The CDR3 length is 15 residues. Per germline, CDR1 MNHNS and CDR2 SASEGT. The CDR3 DNA sequence: TGTGCCAGCAATACCATGTCCAGGGCCAGGCTTGAAGCTTTCTTT. Translation gives CASNTMSRARLEAFF.

V is TRBV7-8 and J is TRBJ2-3; tentatively, D is TRBD2 (6 bases). From germline, CDR1 is SGHVS and CDR2 FQNEAQ. With 5 bases removed from V and 6 bases from J, the gap between germline ends came to 18 bases. This CDR3 comprises 15 residues. The CDR3 coding sequence is TGTGCCAGCAGCCTAAGGGGACTGCCGAGGGATACGCAGTATTTT. This gives the protein CASSLRGLPRDTQYF.

The chain links TRBV2 to TRBJ2-2; tentatively, D is TRBD1 (6 bases). V was pared by 6 bases and J by 1 base, with 9 bases between. Germline CDR1 SNHLY, CDR2 FYNNEI. This CDR3 comprises 14 residues. The CDR3 loop is CASRETGNTGELFF. The CDR3 DNA sequence: TGTGCCAGCAGGGAGACAGGGAACACCGGGGAGCTGTTTTTT.

CDR3 sequence reads: CASSRQVVNEKLFF. CDR3 nucleotides: TGTGCCAGCAGCCGACAGGTAGTTAATGAAAAACTGTTTTTT. The chain couples TRBV6-5 to TRBJ1-4; tentative D call: TRBD1 (6 bases). Deletions cut 6 bases from V and 4 bases from J, with 12 bases between. The CDR3 extends over 14 amino acids. CDR1 and CDR2 from the germline V gene are MNHEY and SVGAGI.

The rearrangement joins TRBV19 to TRBJ2-1; D is unresolved. Germline CDR1 LNHDA, CDR2 SQIVND (reference sequence). This CDR3 region has 13 residues. V was shortened by 2 bases and J by 8 bases, with 10 bases between the two germline ends. This CDR3 reads CASSISTWDEQFF. CDR3 in DNA: TGTGCCAGTAGTATATCGACTTGGGATGAGCAGTTCTTC. Variable domain in full (rest from reference TRBV19 and TRBJ2-1): DGGITQSPKYLFRKEGQNVTLSCEQNLNHDAMYWYRQDPGQGLRLIYYSQIVNDFQKGDIAEGYSVSREKKESFPLTVTSAQKNPTAFYLCASSISTWDEQFFGPGTRLTVL.

This clone occurred a few times. The identical CDR3 is also encoded by other nucleotide sequences in the sample. The chain links TRBV7-9 to TRBJ1-3; D is undetermined. Germline assignment: CDR1 SEHNR and CDR2 FQNEAQ (reference sequence). The CDR3 extends over 15 amino acids. Trimming removed 1 base from V and 3 bases from J, with 10 bases in between. DNA of the CDR3: TGTGCCAGCAGCTTAGGCGGTTATGGTGGAAACACCATATATTTT. It is translated as CASSLGGYGGNTIYF.

Remarks on this clone: The sample carries other DNA sequences with the same CDR3. The chain has TRBV5-1 and TRBJ2-1; the D is unclear. Germline loops: CDR1 SGHRS, CDR2 YFSETQ. The ends were cut back, 0 bases at V and 4 bases at J, with 8 bases in the middle. CDR3 size: 14 residues. CDR3 coding DNA: TGCGCCAGCAGCTTGGGGCAGGCGTACAATGAGCAGTTCTTC. Translated: CASSLGQAYNEQFF.

This clone was picked up one time. The chain uses TRBV7-9 and TRBJ1-2, with D maybe TRBD1 (5 bases). V gave up 5 bases and J gave up 4 bases, with 23 bases separating them. The V gene's germline CDR1 is SEHNR and CDR2 FQNEAQ (reference sequence). The CDR3 totals 17 residues. The CDR3 coding sequence is TGTGCCAGCAGCCAAACCCCGTTACAGGTGAGATTCTATGGCTACACCTTC. It yields the protein CASSQTPLQVRFYGYTF. Full variable domain (remainder filled in from reference TRBV7-9 and TRBJ1-2): DTGVSQNPRHKITKRGQNVTFRCDPISEHNRLYWYRQTLGQGPEFLTYFQNEAQLEKSRLLSDRFSAERPKGSFSTLEIQRTEQGDSAMYLCASSQTPLQVRFYGYTFGSGTRLTVV.

This sequence joins TRBV11-2 and TRBJ2-5; D ambiguous. Germline CDR1 and CDR2: SGHAT and FQNNGV. CDR3 length: 14 amino acids. Trimming removed 1 base at V and 5 bases at J, with 11 bases between. This chain's CDR3 is CASSLAFSRETQYF. The CDR3 nucleotides are TGTGCCAGCAGCTTAGCTTTTAGCCGGGAGACCCAGTACTTC.

This clone was counted once. In nucleotides, the CDR3 is TGTGCCAGCAGCCCCCGGACACCGAACACTGAAGCTTTCTTT. It encodes CASSPRTPNTEAFF. The genes are TRBV5-4 and TRBJ1-1; D is possibly TRBD1 (5 bases). This CDR3 region has 14 residues. The V gene's germline CDR1 is SGHNT and CDR2 YYREEE (reference sequence). V lost 4 bases to trimming and J lost 1 base, with 11 bases between them.

The chain employs TRBV27 and TRBJ2-7; weak D call: TRBD1 (7 bases). Between the trimmed V and J ends, which lost 0 bases and 3 bases, there was a span of 18 bases. The germline gives CDR1 MNHEY, CDR2 SMNVEV (reference sequence). The CDR3 length is 17 residues. The CDR3 nucleotides read TGTGCCAGCAGTTTATCAGGGGGCAATAGCGGTGGCTACGAGCAGTACTTC. The encoded protein is CASSLSGGNSGGYEQYF.

This rearrangement joins TRBV5-1 to TRBJ2-2; tentatively, D is TRBD2 (6 bases). The CDR3 is made up of 14 amino acids. The V gene's germline CDR1 is SGHRS and CDR2 YFSETQ. V lost 5 bases and J 6 bases, leaving 14 bases between the germline ends. CDR3 loop: CASRGDFPAGELFF. CDR3 coding DNA: TGCGCCAGCAGAGGGGACTTCCCCGCCGGGGAGCTGTTTTTT.

The chain recombines TRBV27 with TRBJ2-6, with D unresolved. V lost 4 bases and J lost 4, with 8 bases in between. The CDR3 extends over 14 amino acids. Germline V gene lookup returns CDR1 MNHEY and CDR2 SMNVEV (reference sequence). The CDR3 DNA reads as TGTGCCAGCAGTTGGTCAGGCGGGGCCAACGTCCTGACTTTC. It codes for CASSWSGGANVLTF.

CDR3 in amino acids: CASSGGTGFYEQYF. CDR3 sequence (DNA): TGCGCCAGCAGCGGAGGGACAGGCTTCTACGAGCAGTACTTC. The genes are TRBV5-1 and TRBJ2-7, with TRBD1 identical over 8 bases. The CDR3 consists of 14 residues. V trimming: 4 bases; J trimming: 3 bases; junction bases outside the gene matches: 6. Germline V CDR1 and CDR2: SGHRS, YFSETQ.

CDR3 protein: CASSLVTGAEAFF. The CDR3 DNA reads TGTGCCAGCAGCTTAGTTACGGGGGCTGAAGCTTTCTTT. The rearrangement joins TRBV11-3 to TRBJ1-1; D may be TRBD1 (5 bases). Deletions cut 1 base from V and 6 bases from J, with 9 bases between. Per germline, CDR1 SGHNT and CDR2 YENEEA. The CDR3 spans 13 residues.

The V gene is TRBV4-1, the J gene TRBJ1-3; D possibly corresponds to TRBD1 (5 bases). CDR1 MGHRA and CDR2 YSYEKL come from the germline V gene. The CDR3 sequence is 20 residues long. The V end was cut by 4 bases, the J end by 0 bases, with 25 bases between. The CDR3 loop reads CASSRLRQRTEHLSGNTIYF. CDR3 in DNA: TGCGCCAGCAGCCGATTAAGACAGCGAACTGAACACCTCTCTGGAAACACCATATATTTT.

This clone was observed once. The chain has TRBV27 and TRBJ1-5, with a weak D call TRBD1 (6 bases). V was pared by 3 bases and J by 5 bases, with 8 bases between. The CDR3 has 13 amino acids. CDR1 and CDR2 (germline): MNHEY, SMNVEV (reference sequence). The CDR3 nucleotides read TGTGCCAGCAGTTTCGGGGGGCATCAGCCCCAGCATTTT. It specifies CASSFGGHQPQHF.

This clone was observed a single time. This rearrangement joins TRBV2 to TRBJ2-7; 13 bases match TRBD2. This CDR3 is built from 15 residues. The ends lost 7 bases at V and 3 bases at J; junction bases unmatched: 6. Germline V lookup: CDR1 SNHLY, CDR2 FYNNEI. The DNA of the CDR3 is TGTGCCAGCATCCAGACTAGCGGGGGGTTCTACGAGCAGTACTTC. Encoded protein: CASIQTSGGFYEQYF.

The chain employs TRBV27 and TRBJ1-2; possible D gene TRBD1, 6 bases. This CDR3 region has 20 residues. Germline V gene data show CDR1 as MNHEY and CDR2 as SMNVEV (reference sequence). V was shortened by 5 bases and J by 7 bases, with 35 bases between the two germline ends. The CDR3 region has the DNA TGTGCCAGCAGTCCAGACCACCCCGGCAACAGGGAGAGGTGGCGGGTTGGCTACACCTTC. Encoded protein: CASSPDHPGNRERWRVGYTF.